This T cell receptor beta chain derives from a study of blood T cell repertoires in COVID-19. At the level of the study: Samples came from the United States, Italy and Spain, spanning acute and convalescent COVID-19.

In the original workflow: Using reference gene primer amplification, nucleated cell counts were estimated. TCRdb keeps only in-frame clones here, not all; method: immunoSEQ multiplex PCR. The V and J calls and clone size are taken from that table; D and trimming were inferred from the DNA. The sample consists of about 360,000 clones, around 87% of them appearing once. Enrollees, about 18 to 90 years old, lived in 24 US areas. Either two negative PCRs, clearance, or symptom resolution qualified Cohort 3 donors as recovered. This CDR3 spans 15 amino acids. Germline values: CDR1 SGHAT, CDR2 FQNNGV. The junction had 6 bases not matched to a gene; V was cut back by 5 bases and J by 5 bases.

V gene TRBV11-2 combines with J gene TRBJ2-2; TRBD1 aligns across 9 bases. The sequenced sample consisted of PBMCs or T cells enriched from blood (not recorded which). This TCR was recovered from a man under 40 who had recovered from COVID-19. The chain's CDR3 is CASSLGTGTTGELFF. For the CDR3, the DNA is TGTGCCAGCAGCCTCGGGACAGGGACTACCGGGGAGCTGTTTTTT.